The 2 T cell receptor beta chains given below trace back to one sample, sequenced in a study of cytotoxic CD8 clonotypes in ibrutinib-treated CLL. Method: immunoSEQ multiplex PCR; TCRdb's copy keeps in-frame clones and lacks some. Found here are around 310,000 clones, about 80% of them singletons; the top ten hold under 8.5%. The sample here was PBMCs, taken before ibrutinib treatment. These receptors originate from a human donor with chronic lymphocytic leukemia.

V usage is TRBV2 and J usage is TRBJ2-1; 10 nucleotides match TRBD2. The V segment lost 5 bases and the J segment 16 bases; nucleotides outside the gene matches: 17. The germline CDR1 and CDR2 sequences are SNHLY and FYNNEI. This CDR3 comprises 15 residues. The CDR3 nucleotides are TGTGCCAGCAGTATATTGCTAGCGGGAGCTGGAACATCATTCTTC. This gives the protein CASSILLAGAGTSFF. Using reference TRBV2 and TRBJ2-1 for the parts outside the CDR3, the full variable domain is EPEVTQTPSHQVTQMGQEVILRCVPISNHLYFYWYRQILGQKVEFLVSFYNNEISEKSEIFDDQFSVERPDGSNFTLKIRSTKLEDSAMYFCASSILLAGAGTSFFGPGTRLTVL.

The chain carries TRBV28 and TRBJ1-5, with a tentative D call TRBD1 (6 bases). The CDR3 extends over 14 amino acids. V lost 6 bases to trimming and J lost 6 bases, with 15 bases between them. Per the germline V gene, CDR1 is MDHEN and CDR2 is SYDVKM. CDR3 nucleotides: TGTGCCAGCAGCGACACAGGGACCGGTCAGCCCCAGCATTTT. Encoded protein: CASSDTGTGQPQHF.